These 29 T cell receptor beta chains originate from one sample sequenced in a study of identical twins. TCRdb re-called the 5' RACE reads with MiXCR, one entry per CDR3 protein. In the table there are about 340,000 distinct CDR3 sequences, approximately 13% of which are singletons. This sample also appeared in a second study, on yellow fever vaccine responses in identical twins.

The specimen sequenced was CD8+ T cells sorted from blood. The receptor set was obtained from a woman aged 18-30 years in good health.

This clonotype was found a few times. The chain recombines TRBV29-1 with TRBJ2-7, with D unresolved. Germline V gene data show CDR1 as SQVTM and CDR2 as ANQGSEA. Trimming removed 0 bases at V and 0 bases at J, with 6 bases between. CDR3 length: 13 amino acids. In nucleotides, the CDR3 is TGCAGCGTTGAAGAGCGAAGCTCCTACGAGCAGTACTTC. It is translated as CSVEERSSYEQYF.

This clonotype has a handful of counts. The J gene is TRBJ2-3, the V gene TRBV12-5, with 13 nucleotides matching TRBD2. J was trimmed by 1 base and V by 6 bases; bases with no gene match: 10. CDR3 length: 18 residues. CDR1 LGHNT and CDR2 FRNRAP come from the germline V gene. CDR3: CASGGRTSGRGGTDTQYF. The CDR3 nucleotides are TGTGCTAGTGGGGGGAGAACTAGCGGGAGGGGCGGCACAGATACGCAGTATTTT.

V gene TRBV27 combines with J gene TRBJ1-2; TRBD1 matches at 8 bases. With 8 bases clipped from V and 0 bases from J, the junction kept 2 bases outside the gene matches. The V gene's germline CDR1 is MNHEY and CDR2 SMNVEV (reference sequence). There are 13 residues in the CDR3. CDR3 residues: CASGTGANYGYTF. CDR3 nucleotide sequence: TGTGCCAGCGGGACAGGAGCTAACTATGGCTACACCTTC.

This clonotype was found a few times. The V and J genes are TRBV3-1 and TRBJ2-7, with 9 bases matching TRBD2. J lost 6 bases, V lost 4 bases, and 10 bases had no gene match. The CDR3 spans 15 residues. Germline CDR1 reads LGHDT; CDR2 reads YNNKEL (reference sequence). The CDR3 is CASSPLAGVLSEQYF. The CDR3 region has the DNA TGTGCCAGCAGCCCATTAGCGGGAGTTCTTTCCGAGCAGTACTTC.

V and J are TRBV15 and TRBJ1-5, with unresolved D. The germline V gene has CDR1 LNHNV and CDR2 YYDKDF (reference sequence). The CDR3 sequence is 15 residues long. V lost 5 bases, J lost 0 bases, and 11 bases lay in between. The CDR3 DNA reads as TGTGCCACCAGCGTTCGACGGATTAGCAATCAGCCCCAGCATTTT. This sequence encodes CATSVRRISNQPQHF.

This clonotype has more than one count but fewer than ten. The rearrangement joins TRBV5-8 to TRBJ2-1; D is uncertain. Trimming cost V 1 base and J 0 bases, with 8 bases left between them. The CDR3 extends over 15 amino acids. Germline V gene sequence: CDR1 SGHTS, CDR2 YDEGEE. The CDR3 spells CASSLFGYSYNEQFF. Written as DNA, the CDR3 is TGTGCCAGCAGCTTGTTTGGTTACTCCTACAATGAGCAGTTCTTC.

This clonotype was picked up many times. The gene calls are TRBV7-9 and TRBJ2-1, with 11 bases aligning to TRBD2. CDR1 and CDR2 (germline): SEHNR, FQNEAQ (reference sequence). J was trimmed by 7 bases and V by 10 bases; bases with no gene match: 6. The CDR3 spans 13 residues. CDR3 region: CATEGLAANEQFF. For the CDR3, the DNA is TGTGCCACCGAGGGACTAGCGGCAAATGAGCAGTTCTTC.

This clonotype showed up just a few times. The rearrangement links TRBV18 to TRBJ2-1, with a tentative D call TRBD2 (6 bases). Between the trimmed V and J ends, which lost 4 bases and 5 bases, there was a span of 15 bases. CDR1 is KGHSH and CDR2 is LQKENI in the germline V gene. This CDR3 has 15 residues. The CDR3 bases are TGTGCCAGCTCACGCGTCGGGACTCTTGACAATGAGCAGTTCTTC. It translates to CASSRVGTLDNEQFF.

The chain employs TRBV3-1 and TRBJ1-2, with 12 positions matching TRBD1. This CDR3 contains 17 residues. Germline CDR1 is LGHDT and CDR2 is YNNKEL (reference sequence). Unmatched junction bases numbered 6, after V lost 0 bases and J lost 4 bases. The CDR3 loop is CASSQDIWDRGLYGYTF. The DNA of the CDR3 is TGTGCCAGCAGCCAAGATATCTGGGACAGGGGGCTCTATGGCTACACCTTC.

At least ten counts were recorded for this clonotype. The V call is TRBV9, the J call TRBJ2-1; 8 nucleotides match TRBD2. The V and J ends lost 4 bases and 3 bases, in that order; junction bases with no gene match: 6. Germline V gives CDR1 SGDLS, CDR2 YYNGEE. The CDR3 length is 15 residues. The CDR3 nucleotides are TGTGCCAGCAGCCCGGGGGGGGCTAGCTACAATGAGCAGTTCTTC. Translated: CASSPGGASYNEQFF.

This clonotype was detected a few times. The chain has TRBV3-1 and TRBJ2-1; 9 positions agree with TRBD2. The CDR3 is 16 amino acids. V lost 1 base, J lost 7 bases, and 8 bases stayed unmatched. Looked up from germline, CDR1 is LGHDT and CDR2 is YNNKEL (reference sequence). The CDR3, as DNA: TGTGCCAGCAGCCAAGTGGCGGGGGGGGCCATAAATGAGCAGTTCTTC. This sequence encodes CASSQVAGGAINEQFF.

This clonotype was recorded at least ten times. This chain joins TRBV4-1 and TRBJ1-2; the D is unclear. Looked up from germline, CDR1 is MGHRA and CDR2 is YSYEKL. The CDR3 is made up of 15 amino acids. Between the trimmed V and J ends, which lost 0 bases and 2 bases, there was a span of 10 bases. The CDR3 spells CASSQEAGSNYGYTF. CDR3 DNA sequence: TGCGCCAGCAGCCAAGAAGCAGGATCCAACTATGGCTACACCTTC.

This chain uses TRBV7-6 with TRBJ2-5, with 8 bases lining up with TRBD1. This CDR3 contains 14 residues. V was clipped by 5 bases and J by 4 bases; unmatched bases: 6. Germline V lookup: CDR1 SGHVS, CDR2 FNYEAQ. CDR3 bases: TGTGCCAGCAGCGTTACGGACAGGGCAGAGACCCAGTACTTC. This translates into CASSVTDRAETQYF.

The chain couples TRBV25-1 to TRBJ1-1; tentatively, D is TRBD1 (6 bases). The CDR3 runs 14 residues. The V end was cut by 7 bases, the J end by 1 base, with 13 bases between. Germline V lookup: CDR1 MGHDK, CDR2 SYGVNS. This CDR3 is CASTLTGRNTEAFF. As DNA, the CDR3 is TGTGCCAGCACCTTGACAGGCCGGAACACTGAAGCTTTCTTT. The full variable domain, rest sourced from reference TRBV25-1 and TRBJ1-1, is EADIYQTPRYLVIGTGKKITLECSQTMGHDKMYWYQQDPGMELHLIHYSYGVNSTEKGDLSSESTVSRIRTEHFPLTLESARPSHTSQYLCASTLTGRNTEAFFGQGTRLTVV.

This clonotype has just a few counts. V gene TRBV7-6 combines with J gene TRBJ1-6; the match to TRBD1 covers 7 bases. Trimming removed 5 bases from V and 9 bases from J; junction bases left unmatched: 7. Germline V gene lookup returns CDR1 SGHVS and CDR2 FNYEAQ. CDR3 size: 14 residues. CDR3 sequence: CASSTPGGGSPLHF. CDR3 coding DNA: TGTGCCAGCAGCACACCAGGGGGGGGTTCACCCCTCCACTTT.

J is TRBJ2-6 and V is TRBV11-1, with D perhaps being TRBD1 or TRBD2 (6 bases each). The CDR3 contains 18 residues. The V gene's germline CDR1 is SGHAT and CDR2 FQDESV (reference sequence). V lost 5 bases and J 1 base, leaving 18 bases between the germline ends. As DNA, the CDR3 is TGTGCCAGCAGCCCGGGGGCGGTGAGTTCATCTGGGGCCAACGTCCTGACTTTC. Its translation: CASSPGAVSSSGANVLTF.

DNA for the CDR3: TGTGCCAGCAGCGTAGCACTAGTCAATGAGCAGTTCTTC. It is translated as CASSVALVNEQFF. The chain joins TRBV9 to TRBJ2-1; TRBD2 is a possible D gene (5 bases). The CDR3 runs to 13 residues. V lost 0 bases to trimming and J lost 6 bases, with 7 bases between them. Germline V lookup: CDR1 SGDLS, CDR2 YYNGEE.

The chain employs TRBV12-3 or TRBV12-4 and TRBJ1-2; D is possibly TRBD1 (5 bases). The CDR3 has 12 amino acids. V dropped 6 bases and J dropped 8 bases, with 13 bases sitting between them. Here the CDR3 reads CASSLGAGGYTF. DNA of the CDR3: TGTGCCAGCAGCCTCGGGGCGGGAGGCTACACCTTC.

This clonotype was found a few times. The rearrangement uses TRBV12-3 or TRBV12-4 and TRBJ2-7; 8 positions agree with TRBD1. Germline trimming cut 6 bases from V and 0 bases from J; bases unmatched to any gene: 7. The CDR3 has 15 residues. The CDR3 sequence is CASRGATGASYEQYF. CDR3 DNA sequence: TGTGCCAGCAGGGGAGCGACAGGGGCCTCCTACGAGCAGTACTTC.

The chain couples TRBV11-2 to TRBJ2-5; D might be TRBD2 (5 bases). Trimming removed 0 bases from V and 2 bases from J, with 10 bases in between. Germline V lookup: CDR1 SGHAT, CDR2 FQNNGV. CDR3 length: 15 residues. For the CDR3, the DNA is TGTGCCAGCAGCTTAGATCTCGGGATTCAAGAGACCCAGTACTTC. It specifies CASSLDLGIQETQYF.

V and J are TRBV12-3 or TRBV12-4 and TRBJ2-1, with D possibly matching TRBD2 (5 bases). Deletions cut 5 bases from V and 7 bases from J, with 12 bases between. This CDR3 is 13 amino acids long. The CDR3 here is CASSHPDLNEQFF. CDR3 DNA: TGTGCCAGCAGTCACCCGGACTTGAATGAGCAGTTCTTC.

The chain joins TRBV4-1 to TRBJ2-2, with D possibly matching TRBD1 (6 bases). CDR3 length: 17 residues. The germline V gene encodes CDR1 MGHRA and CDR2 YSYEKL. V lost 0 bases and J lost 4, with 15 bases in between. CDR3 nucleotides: TGCGCCAGCAGCCAAGATTGGCCAGGGGCGGCCACCGGGGAGCTGTTTTTT. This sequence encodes CASSQDWPGAATGELFF.

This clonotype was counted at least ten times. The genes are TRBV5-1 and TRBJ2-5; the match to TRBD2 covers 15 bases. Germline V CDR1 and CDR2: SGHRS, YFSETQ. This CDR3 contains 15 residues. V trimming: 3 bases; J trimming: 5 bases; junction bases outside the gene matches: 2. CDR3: CASSWGTSGRETQYF. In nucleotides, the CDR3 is TGCGCCAGCAGCTGGGGGACTAGCGGGAGGGAGACCCAGTACTTC.

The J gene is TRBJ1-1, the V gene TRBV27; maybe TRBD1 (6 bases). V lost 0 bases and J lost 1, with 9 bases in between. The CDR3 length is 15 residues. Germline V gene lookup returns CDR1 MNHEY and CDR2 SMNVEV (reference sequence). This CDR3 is CASSLSRGPNTEAFF. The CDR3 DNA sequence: TGTGCCAGCAGTTTATCTCGGGGGCCGAACACTGAAGCTTTCTTT.

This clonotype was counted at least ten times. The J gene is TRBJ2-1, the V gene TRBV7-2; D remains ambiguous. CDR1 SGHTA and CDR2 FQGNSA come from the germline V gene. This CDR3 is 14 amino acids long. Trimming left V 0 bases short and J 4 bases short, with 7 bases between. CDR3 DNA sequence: TGTGCCAGCAGCTTAGCCCGGGCATACAATGAGCAGTTCTTC. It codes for CASSLARAYNEQFF.

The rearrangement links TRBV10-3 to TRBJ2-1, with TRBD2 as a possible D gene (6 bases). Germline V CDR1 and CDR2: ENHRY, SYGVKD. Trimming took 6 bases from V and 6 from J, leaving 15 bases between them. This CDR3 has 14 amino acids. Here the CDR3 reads CAIRGAGGGNEQFF. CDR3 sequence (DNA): TGTGCCATCAGGGGAGCGGGTGGGGGCAATGAGCAGTTCTTC.

CDR3 coding DNA: TGCGCCAGCAGCCAAAGGGGACAGGGCGAGTTTGGTGAGCAGTTCTTC. Protein: CASSQRGQGEFGEQFF. The chain joins TRBV4-1 to TRBJ2-1; 9 bases agree with TRBD1. The length of the CDR3 is 16 residues. With 2 bases clipped from V and 9 bases from J, the junction kept 11 bases outside the gene matches. In germline, CDR1 is MGHRA, CDR2 YSYEKL.

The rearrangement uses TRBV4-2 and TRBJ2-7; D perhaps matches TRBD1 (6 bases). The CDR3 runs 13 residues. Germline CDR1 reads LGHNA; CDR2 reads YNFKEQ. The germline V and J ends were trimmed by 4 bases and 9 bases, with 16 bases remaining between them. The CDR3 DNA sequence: TGTGCCAGCAGCCCGTCAGAGCAGGGGTTGCAGTACTTC. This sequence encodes CASSPSEQGLQYF.

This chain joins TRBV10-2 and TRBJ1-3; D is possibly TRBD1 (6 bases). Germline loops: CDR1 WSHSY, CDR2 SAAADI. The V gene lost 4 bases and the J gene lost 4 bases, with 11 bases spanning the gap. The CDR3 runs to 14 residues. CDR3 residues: CASSGGTNGNTIYF. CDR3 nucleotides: TGCGCCAGCAGTGGCGGGACAAACGGAAACACCATATATTTT.